The text below deals with one T cell receptor beta chain. The germline gives CDR1 SGHVS, CDR2 FNYEAQ. CDR3 length equals 14 residues. V lost 6 bases, J lost 4 bases, and 12 bases lay in between. These data belong to a study of blood T cell repertoires in COVID-19. Study overall: Nucleic acid was either cDNA or gDNA, and it came from T cells, B-cell-depleted T cells, or PBMCs.

Clones were sequenced by immunoSEQ multiplex PCR, and TCRdb holds only the in-frame ones, with some missing. The sample holds more than 250,000 clones, 87% seen once. Two negative PCRs, clearance, or symptom resolution had been documented for recovered Cohort 3 donors. The source is a woman younger than 45 who had recovered from COVID-19. The chain uses TRBV7-6 and TRBJ2-2, with a tentative D call TRBD2 (6 bases). The sample taken for sequencing was PBMCs or T cells enriched from blood (not recorded which). DNA for the CDR3: TGTGCCAGCAGGGAGGGGACGAGCACCGGGGAGCTGTTTTTT. As protein: CASREGTSTGELFF.